The sequence of this TCR beta chain was determined in a study of memory CD4+ T cells and cytomegalovirus serostatus. Overall study: Donors were healthy Belgian adults, 8 to 10 CMV seropositive and fewer than 30 seronegative.

On this clone itself: Its antigen is still unknown.

Study outcomes and limitations: About 40% of the 164 known CMV-associated TCRbeta sequences appeared in CD4+ memory. CMV serostatus prediction reached median AUC approximately 0.95, or 0.91 with US-trained model.

Sequencing was performed with immunoSEQ multiplex PCR; in TCRdb, only in-frame clones are kept and a portion is missing. The profile covers 38,000 or so clones, with roughly 77% appearing a single time and about 0.79% taken by the ten largest. Single viable CD3+CD4+CD8-CD45RO+ cells were sorted as the memory CD4+ T cells. Serostatus was set by detecting CMV pp150, pp28, p38, p52 IgG. The CDR3 totals 16 residues. Trimming took 4 bases from V and 12 from J, leaving 27 bases between them. The germline V gene has CDR1 SGHVS and CDR2 FQNEAQ. The TCR originated in an adult in good health and CMV-seronegative. The sample consisted of memory CD4+ T cells from blood. This rearrangement joins TRBV7-8 to TRBJ1-2, with D maybe TRBD1 (5 bases). CDR3 in amino acids: CASSSYSLVWGGENTF. For the CDR3, the DNA is TGTGCCAGCAGCTCCTACTCGTTGGTATGGGGAGGGGAAAACACCTTC.